The 2 T cell receptor beta chains below were found in one sample sequenced in a study of control samples from healthy donors and cancer patients. Using immunoSEQ multiplex PCR, the repertoire was profiled, and TCRdb retains in-frame clones only, with some absent. The top ten hold 14% of the sample, which has 140,000 or so clones, 90% to 95% seen once. The sequenced material came from PBMCs. The source is a man in his sixties with colorectal cancer.

The chain carries TRBV19 and TRBJ1-6, with TRBD1 as a possible D gene (6 bases). Germline V gives CDR1 LNHDA, CDR2 SQIVND (reference sequence). V lost 7 bases and J lost 5, with 9 bases in between. The CDR3 is made up of 13 amino acids. The CDR3 sequence is CASTRTDNSPLHF. The DNA for the CDR3 is TGTGCCAGTACCCGGACAGATAATTCACCCCTCCACTTT.

The chain uses TRBV2 and TRBJ1-1, with no clear D. Trimming took 7 bases from V and 4 from J, leaving 19 bases between them. The germline CDR1 and CDR2 sequences are SNHLY and FYNNEI. The CDR3 is 15 amino acids. The CDR3 spells CASTINGPLSTEAFF. The CDR3 DNA sequence: TGTGCCAGCACAATTAATGGCCCCCTGAGCACTGAAGCTTTCTTT.